A single sample gave rise to the 17 T cell receptor beta chains below, sequenced in a study of control samples from healthy donors and cancer patients. The repertoire was sequenced with immunoSEQ multiplex PCR; TCRdb's copy has only in-frame clones and lacks some. The repertoire holds roughly 100,000 clones, with 80% to 90% as singletons. The sample taken for sequencing was PBMCs. The receptor set was obtained from a man aged 60 to 75 with lung cancer.

V gene TRBV4-2 combines with J gene TRBJ1-6; 9 nucleotides align to TRBD1. Germline CDR1 reads LGHNA; CDR2 reads YNFKEQ. The V and J ends lost 7 bases and 11 bases, in that order; junction bases with no gene match: 9. The CDR3 is 14 amino acids. The CDR3 spells CASTRTGEMAPLHF. The CDR3 DNA follows: TGTGCCAGCACGAGGACAGGGGAAATGGCACCCCTCCACTTT.

This chain links TRBV5-4 with TRBJ1-1; D unresolved. Germline CDR1 reads SGHNT; CDR2 reads YYREEE (reference sequence). V lost 4 bases to trimming and J lost 1 base, with 5 bases between them. The CDR3 is 12 residues long. The CDR3 here is CASSPGNTEAFF. The CDR3, as DNA: TGTGCCAGCAGCCCAGGGAACACTGAAGCTTTCTTT.

The chain uses TRBV6-1 and TRBJ2-4; the D gene is possibly TRBD1 (5 bases). Germline V gene data show CDR1 as MNHNS and CDR2 as SASEGT. This CDR3 spans 15 amino acids. Trimming took off 1 base at V and 1 base at J, with 8 bases between the two ends. The CDR3 nucleotides are TGTGCCAGCAGTGAAGAGGGGTTTGCCAAAAACATTCAGTACTTC. Translation gives CASSEEGFAKNIQYF.

This clone appeared a single time. The chain carries TRBV9 and TRBJ2-1, with D perhaps matching TRBD1 (6 bases). The CDR3 is 14 residues long. Trimming pared 0 bases from V and 7 bases from J, leaving 11 bases between. Germline V gives CDR1 SGDLS, CDR2 YYNGEE. The DNA of the CDR3 is TGTGCCAGCAGCGTAGGCCCAGGGACAAATGAGCAGTTCTTC. As protein: CASSVGPGTNEQFF.

The chain carries TRBV2 and TRBJ2-3, with D maybe TRBD1 (5 bases). V lost 5 bases, J lost 2 bases, and 11 bases lay in between. CDR1 is SNHLY and CDR2 is FYNNEI in the germline V gene. The CDR3 loop spans 14 amino acids. CDR3 bases: TGTGCCAGCAGTCTGACAGCGACCACAGATACGCAGTATTTT. This translates into CASSLTATTDTQYF. The full variable domain, rest sourced from reference TRBV2 and TRBJ2-3, is EPEVTQTPSHQVTQMGQEVILRCVPISNHLYFYWYRQILGQKVEFLVSFYNNEISEKSEIFDDQFSVERPDGSNFTLKIRSTKLEDSAMYFCASSLTATTDTQYFGPGTRLTVL.

The chain carries TRBV7-7 and TRBJ2-3; 7 nucleotides match TRBD1. Germline CDR1 SSHAT, CDR2 FNYEAQ (reference sequence). The CDR3 runs to 13 residues. V dropped 5 bases and J dropped 6; count of bases not matched to a gene: 5. Here the CDR3 reads CASSPIRGDTQYF. The CDR3 nucleotides are TGTGCCAGCAGCCCGATCAGGGGGGATACGCAGTATTTT.

V usage is TRBV19 and J usage is TRBJ1-1; maybe TRBD1 (6 bases). V was pared by 7 bases and J by 5 bases, with 17 bases between. The CDR3 is made up of 14 amino acids. CDR1 LNHDA and CDR2 SQIVND come from the germline V gene (reference sequence). Here the CDR3 reads CASTRTAQSTEAFF. DNA of the CDR3: TGTGCCAGTACTCGGACAGCCCAGAGTACTGAAGCTTTCTTT.

The chain has TRBV5-1 and TRBJ2-2; 8 bases agree with TRBD2. Germline V gene sequence: CDR1 SGHRS, CDR2 YFSETQ. This CDR3 has 16 residues. The J segment lost 0 bases and the V segment lost 2 bases, leaving 3 bases of the junction unmatched. This CDR3 reads CASSFTSGANTGELFF. As DNA, the CDR3 is TGCGCCAGCAGCTTCACTAGCGGTGCGAACACCGGGGAGCTGTTTTTT. Full variable domain (rest looked up from reference TRBV5-1 and TRBJ2-2): KAGVTQTPRYLIKTRGQQVTLSCSPISGHRSVSWYQQTPGQGLQFLFEYFSETQRNKGNFPGRFSGRQFSNSRSEMNVSTLELGDSALYLCASSFTSGANTGELFFGEGSRLTVL.

This chain uses TRBV6-5 with TRBJ1-2; D possibly corresponds to TRBD1 (5 bases). The germline gives CDR1 MNHEY, CDR2 SVGAGI. The CDR3 is 13 residues long. The V and J ends lost 5 bases and 2 bases respectively, with 9 bases between them. The CDR3 reads CASSRDGNYGYTF. DNA for the CDR3: TGTGCCAGCAGTCGGGACGGGAACTATGGCTACACCTTC.

The rearrangement links TRBV7-3 to TRBJ2-6, with D perhaps being TRBD1 or TRBD2 (6 bases each). This CDR3 is 17 amino acids long. The ends were cut back, 5 bases at V and 0 bases at J, with 14 bases in the middle. Germline-derived CDR1 and CDR2 are SGHTA and FQGTGA. The CDR3 loop is CASSTPKGGSGANVLTF. In DNA, the CDR3 is TGTGCCAGCAGCACTCCGAAGGGGGGCTCTGGGGCCAACGTCCTGACTTTC.

Only a few counts were recorded for this clone. The J gene is TRBJ2-5, the V gene TRBV10-2; D might be TRBD1 (6 bases). This CDR3 is 15 amino acids long. CDR1 and CDR2 from the germline V gene are WSHSY and SAAADI. Trimming cost V 6 bases and J 5 bases, with 19 bases left between them. In nucleotides, the CDR3 is TGCGCCAGCAGGAGTACAGTGGGGGCGGAGGAGACCCAGTACTTC. This codes for CASRSTVGAEETQYF.

The chain uses TRBV15 and TRBJ1-6; D is unclear. The CDR3 spans 13 residues. Germline CDR1 is LNHNV and CDR2 is YYDKDF (reference sequence). V lost 5 bases, J lost 4 bases, and 6 bases lay in between. For the CDR3, the DNA is TGTGCCACCAGCGGCGATTATAATTCACCCCTCCACTTT. The encoded protein is CATSGDYNSPLHF. The full variable domain, with the rest looked up from reference TRBV15 and TRBJ1-6, is DAMVIQNPRYQVTQFGKPVTLSCSQTLNHNVMYWYQQKSSQAPKLLFHYYDKDFNNEADTPDNFQSRRPNTSFCFLDIRSPGLGDTAMYLCATSGDYNSPLHFGNGTRLTVT.

The rearrangement joins TRBV7-9 to TRBJ1-2; unclear D gene. The CDR3 consists of 12 residues. Trimming removed 3 bases from V and 7 bases from J, with 9 bases in between. Germline V gene data show CDR1 as SEHNR and CDR2 as FQNEAQ (reference sequence). DNA for the CDR3: TGTGCCAGCAGCTTGGGTGAAGCTGGCTACACCTTC. This codes for CASSLGEAGYTF.

With regard to this clone: The sample has other DNA sequences that encode this CDR3 too. This chain connects TRBV5-5 to TRBJ2-5; TRBD1 or TRBD2 may be the D gene (7 bases each). The CDR3 covers 17 residues. V lost 5 bases, J lost 1 base, and 21 bases lay in between. Germline loops: CDR1 SGHKS, CDR2 YYEKEE (reference sequence). CDR3 in amino acids: CASRPGGLGTAQETQYF. CDR3 DNA sequence: TGTGCCAGCAGGCCGGGGGGTCTGGGGACAGCCCAAGAGACCCAGTACTTC.

The chain has TRBV30 and TRBJ1-1, with D unclear. Deletions cut 0 bases from V and 1 base from J, with 12 bases between. CDR1 and CDR2 (germline): GTSNPN, SVGIG (reference sequence). CDR3 length equals 15 residues. For the CDR3, the DNA is TGTGCCTGGAGTGTAGGGCAAGGAGGGAACACTGAAGCTTTCTTT. Translation: CAWSVGQGGNTEAFF. Drawing the rest from reference TRBV30 and TRBJ1-1, the complete variable domain is SQTIHQWPATLVQPVGSPLSLECTVEGTSNPNLYWYRQAAGRGLQLLFYSVGIGQISSEVPQNLSASRPQDRQFILSSKKLLLSDSGFYLCAWSVGQGGNTEAFFGQGTRLTVV.

There are a few counts of this clone. The V call is TRBV29-1, the J call TRBJ1-2; perhaps TRBD1 as D (6 bases). Per the germline V gene, CDR1 is SQVTM and CDR2 is ANQGSEA. Trimming took 5 bases from V and 3 from J, leaving 10 bases between them. This CDR3 is built from 12 residues. The CDR3 region has the DNA TGCAGCGTTATGGCAGGGGACTATGGCTACACCTTC. This sequence encodes CSVMAGDYGYTF.

V and J are TRBV9 and TRBJ2-2; 9 nucleotides match TRBD2. CDR3 length equals 16 residues. The germline V gene has CDR1 SGDLS and CDR2 YYNGEE. Unmatched junction bases numbered 10, after V lost 2 bases and J lost 8 bases. CDR3 sequence reads: CASSVSSGAFPGELFF. In nucleotides, the CDR3 is TGTGCCAGCAGCGTCTCTAGCGGGGCCTTTCCTGGGGAGCTGTTTTTT.